This T cell receptor (beta chain) was documented in a study of beta chain features in type 1 diabetes listed by TCRdb under 2018. For the wider study: Patients and healthy donors did not differ in mean age, gender distribution, total cell number or subset yield. In the study, TCRB repertoires of sorted circulating CD4+ T cell subsets from recently diagnosed type 1 diabetes patients were compared with those of matched healthy donors. Whereas all 30 or so donors provided naive and central memory subsets, regulatory and stem cell-like memory subsets were isolated from just 8 patients and roughly eight healthy donors. A total of over 95,000,000 sorted cells were examined across all samples, and RNA yield correlated strongly with the number of cells per subset. General study outcomes and caveats: A moderate but significant shortening of TCRB CDR3 length was observed in type 1 diabetes patients in all four CD4+ subsets. Naive, central memory and regulatory TCRB repertoires appeared to be more similar among patients than among healthy donors. Because cDNA was sequenced instead of genomic DNA, activated cells with high expression could be over-represented, although the groups did not differ in activation or CD3 levels. Patients with type 1 diabetes made fewer insertions and deleted more nucleotides at VDJ recombination sites, implying thymic rearrangement abnormalities. Because the HLA sub-analyses included only small numbers of individuals, any influence of HLA type on TCRB rearrangement was left unresolved. Shorter templates might be favored by PCR, yet because patient and control samples were amplified and corrected together, any such skew would affect both groups equally.

The entire amount of isolated RNA was reverse transcribed using the High Capacity cDNA Reverse Transcription Kit, so the sequenced TCRB transcripts were expressed ones. Naive, central memory and regulatory T cell samples underwent deep immunoSEQ sequencing, averaging around 4 million total reads per sample. After sorted cells were lysed in RLT buffer, RNA was extracted with DNase-treated RNeasy Micro or Mini kits, with the choice depending on cell number. Each cell subset was processed separately to prevent cross-contamination, with patient and healthy donor samples processed together. TCRB sequences were amplified from cDNA with the immunoSEQ multiplex PCR, producing 87-bp fragments spanning the CDR3 region. Amplicons were sequenced on the Illumina HiSeq platform. Concerning the study's data processing: PCR bias was corrected computationally using synthetic template baselines, and reads within Hamming distance 2 were collapsed, with unmergeable singletons discarded. By aligning reads against IMGT, V, D and J genes, CDR3 length, and insertions or deletions at six rearrangement sites were assigned. Within each subset, clonotype counts were normalized to sorted cell number, and only after that were true diversity and Gini coefficients computed with the tcR R package. Repertoire sharing was quantified using the overlap coefficient calculated on TCRB nucleotide sequences. What TCRdb holds here is the immuneACCESS table cut down to in-frame rearrangements. Part of the clones is not present; checked against another copy, under half of the missing clones reflect an unresolved V gene, and the others are unexplained. V and J calls and clone size are copied from that table; D and trimming were computed from the DNA. Within this sample are about 45,000 clones, with about half of them counted one time only. The top ten hold more than 2% of the sample.

From the cysteine up to the phenylalanine, the CDR3 has a length of 14 residues. The CDR3 DNA has 42 bases and is translated from base 1. V is pruned by 7 bases and J by 7 bases, leaving 7 bases of the junction without a gene match. CDR1 LNHDA and CDR2 SQIVND are derived from the germline V gene (reference sequence). This clone was picked up a small number of times. What this receptor recognizes is not known. No much larger clone is present one base from it, and per-base qualities are unavailable. Each donor gave one peripheral blood draw, approximately 110 mL on average, collected into heparinised tubes. Using a panel that included CD45RO, CCR7, CD25, CD127, CD95 and CD27, naive, central memory, regulatory and stem cell-like memory CD4+ T cells were sorted on a BD FACSAria II. A purity above 95% was achieved for all sorted populations. PBMCs were isolated right away by Lymphoprep density gradient centrifugation and were stained directly, without culture. So that batch effects would be minimized, each experiment stained and sorted samples in pairs, pairing one healthy donor with one patient.

This sequence uses TRBV19 and TRBJ1-5; TRBD1 agrees with 10 junctional bases. The TCR sequence derives from a woman under 30 in good health. Sequenced: Tregs from blood. Explained via the paper, the cell subset or site label denotes: regulatory CD4+ T cells. The CDR3 amino acid sequence is: CASTATGGGQPQHF. Read as DNA, the sequence is TGTGCCAGTACCGCGACAGGGGGCGGCCAGCCCCAGCATTTT.